This T cell receptor beta chain was observed in a study of molecular identifiers for immune sequencing clone quantification. General study findings and limits: Clonotypes topping 20 RNA copies carried over 99% of effector molecules but under 1% of naive ones. Spiked Jurkat TCR RNA equal to one cell could reportedly be picked out among some 1 million naive cells.

Sorted inputs of roughly 19,000 to 1,100,000 cells, with 10%, 30% or 50% RNA, yielded naive CD8 libraries. The CDR3 has 14 residues. The V gene's germline CDR1 is MNHEY and CDR2 SVGAGI. From the PCR reads, TCRdb called clonotypes with MiXCR, one entry per CDR3 protein. The table lists 490,000 or so distinct CDR3 sequences, around 25% of them singletons, with under 0.85% in the top ten. This clonotype was observed a few times. Its antigen is undetermined. Relative to the germline gene, one junction end is altered; a read error may explain this. This TCR was recovered from a human donor in good health. Some libraries in this study had Jurkat cell RNA spiked in. The sequenced sample consisted of naive CD8+ T cells from blood, with Jurkat cell RNA spiked in. Subset indicated: FACS-sorted CD8+CD4-CCR7+CD45RA+ naive T cells. The V call is TRBV6-5, the J call TRBJ2-2; D gene unclear. The CDR3 here is CASGYFNRAGELFF. CDR3 coding DNA: TGTGCCAGCGGTTACTTCAACCGAGCCGGGGAGCTGTTTTTT.